Presented here are 4 T cell receptor beta chains from one specimen sequenced in a study of T-cell reconstitution after alpha-beta-depleted transplantation in children. Using unique molecular identifiers, the investigators prepared the TCRbeta library. MiXCR was run by TCRdb on the PCR reads, yielding one entry per CDR3 protein. The repertoire includes about 160,000 distinct CDR3 sequences, around 10% of them detected once, and about 13% sits in the top ten. The sample was PBMCs, taken before TCRalphabeta/CD19-depleted stem cell transplant. These receptor sequences come from a boy aged 2 to 10 with acute myeloid leukemia, due to receive a stem cell transplant.

This clonotype showed up many times. This chain joins TRBV29-1 and TRBJ2-1; TRBD2 agrees at 12 bases. The CDR3 runs to 17 residues. Germline CDR1 SQVTM, CDR2 ANQGSEA. The junction had 6 bases not matched to a gene; V was cut back by 1 base and J by 2 bases. The CDR3 bases are TGCAGCGTTGAAGGTACTAGCGGGGGGCTAGCCTACAATGAGCAGTTCTTC. It specifies CSVEGTSGGLAYNEQFF.

This clonotype was detected many times. The chain employs TRBV6-5 and TRBJ1-3; D remains unclear. This CDR3 has 17 amino acids. The V gene's germline CDR1 is MNHEY and CDR2 SVGAGI. V lost 4 bases and J lost 1, with 17 bases in between. As DNA, the CDR3 is TGTGCCAGCAGTTGGAGTGGGCCAGAGTATTCTGGAAACACCATATATTTT. Translating it yields CASSWSGPEYSGNTIYF.

This clonotype has ten or more counts. The V gene is TRBV5-1, the J gene TRBJ1-2, with 11 bases matching TRBD1. The CDR3 length is 13 residues. The V and J ends lost 4 bases and 4 bases, in that order; junction bases with no gene match: 0. Looked up from germline, CDR1 is SGHRS and CDR2 is YFSETQ. CDR3 DNA: TGCGCCAGCAGCGGGACAGGGGGCTATGGCTACACCTTC. Amino acid sequence: CASSGTGGYGYTF.

In this sample, this clonotype turned up many times. This rearrangement joins TRBV4-1 to TRBJ2-1, with TRBD2 identical over 11 bases. CDR1 is MGHRA and CDR2 is YSYEKL in the germline V gene. The V segment lost 0 bases and the J segment 11 bases; nucleotides outside the gene matches: 3. The CDR3 sequence is 14 residues long. The CDR3 DNA reads TGCGCCAGCAGCCAAGAAACTAGCGGGGGAAAGCAGTTCTTC. This translates into CASSQETSGGKQFF.